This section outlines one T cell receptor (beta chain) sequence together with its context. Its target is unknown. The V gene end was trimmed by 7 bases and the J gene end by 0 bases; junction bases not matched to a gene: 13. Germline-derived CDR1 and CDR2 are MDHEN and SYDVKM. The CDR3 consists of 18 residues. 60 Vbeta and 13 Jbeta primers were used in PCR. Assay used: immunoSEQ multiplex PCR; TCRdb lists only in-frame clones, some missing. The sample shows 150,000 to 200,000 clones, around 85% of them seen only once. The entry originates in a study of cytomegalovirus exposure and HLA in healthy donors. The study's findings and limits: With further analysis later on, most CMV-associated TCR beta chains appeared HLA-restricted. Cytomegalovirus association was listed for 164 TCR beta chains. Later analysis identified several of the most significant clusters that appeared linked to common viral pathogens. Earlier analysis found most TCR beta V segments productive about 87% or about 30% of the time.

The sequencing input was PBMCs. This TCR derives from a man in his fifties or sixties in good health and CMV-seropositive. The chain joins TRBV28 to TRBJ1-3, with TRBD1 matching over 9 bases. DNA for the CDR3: TGTGCCAGCAATGGGGACAGGGAGCCCTACAGCTCTGGAAACACCATATATTTT. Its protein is CASNGDREPYSSGNTIYF.